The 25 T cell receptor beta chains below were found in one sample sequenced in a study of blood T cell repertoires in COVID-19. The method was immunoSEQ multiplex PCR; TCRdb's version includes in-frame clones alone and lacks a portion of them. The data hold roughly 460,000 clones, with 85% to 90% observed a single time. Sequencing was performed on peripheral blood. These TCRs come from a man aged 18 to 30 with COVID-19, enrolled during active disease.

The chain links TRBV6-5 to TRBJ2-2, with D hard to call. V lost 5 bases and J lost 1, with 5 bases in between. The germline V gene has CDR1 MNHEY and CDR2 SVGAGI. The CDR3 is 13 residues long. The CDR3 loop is CASSQLNTGELFF. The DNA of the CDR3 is TGTGCCAGCAGTCAACTGAACACCGGGGAGCTGTTTTTT.

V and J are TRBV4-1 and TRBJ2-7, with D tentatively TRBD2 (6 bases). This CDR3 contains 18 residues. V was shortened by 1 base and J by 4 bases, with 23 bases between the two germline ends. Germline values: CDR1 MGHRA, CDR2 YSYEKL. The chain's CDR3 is CASSQAETGVQSTYEQYF. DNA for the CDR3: TGCGCCAGCAGCCAAGCCGAGACGGGGGTCCAGTCAACATACGAGCAGTACTTC.

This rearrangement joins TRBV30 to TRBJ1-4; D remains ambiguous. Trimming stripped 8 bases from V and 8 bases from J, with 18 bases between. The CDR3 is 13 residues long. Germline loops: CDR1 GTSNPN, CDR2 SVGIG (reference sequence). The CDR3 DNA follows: TGTGCCCGCAAGCCGAAGAATCTCGAAAAACTGTTTTTT. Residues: CARKPKNLEKLFF.

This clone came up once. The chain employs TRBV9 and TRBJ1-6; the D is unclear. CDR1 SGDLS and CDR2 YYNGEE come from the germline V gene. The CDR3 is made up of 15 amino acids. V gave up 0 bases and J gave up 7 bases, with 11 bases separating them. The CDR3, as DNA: TGTGCCAGCAGCGTAGATACTGAACCCAATTCACCCCTCCACTTT. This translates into CASSVDTEPNSPLHF.

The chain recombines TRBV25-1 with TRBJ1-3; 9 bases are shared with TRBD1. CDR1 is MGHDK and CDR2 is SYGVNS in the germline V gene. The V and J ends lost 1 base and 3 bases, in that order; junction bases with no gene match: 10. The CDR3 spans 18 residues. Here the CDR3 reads CASSELGPGQGYGNTIYF. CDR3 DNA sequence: TGTGCCAGCAGTGAATTAGGCCCGGGACAGGGCTATGGAAACACCATATATTTT.

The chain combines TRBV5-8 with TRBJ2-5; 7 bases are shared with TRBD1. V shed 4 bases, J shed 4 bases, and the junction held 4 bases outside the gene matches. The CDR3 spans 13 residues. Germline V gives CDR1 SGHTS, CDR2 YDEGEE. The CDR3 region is CASSMTGRETQYF. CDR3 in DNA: TGTGCCAGCAGCATGACAGGGCGAGAGACCCAGTACTTC.

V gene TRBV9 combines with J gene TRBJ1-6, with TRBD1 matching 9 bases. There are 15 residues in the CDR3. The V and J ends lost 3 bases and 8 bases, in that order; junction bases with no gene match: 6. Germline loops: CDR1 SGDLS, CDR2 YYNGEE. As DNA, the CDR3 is TGTGCCAGCAGCGCACCGGGACAGGGATATTCACCCCTCCACTTT. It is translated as CASSAPGQGYSPLHF.

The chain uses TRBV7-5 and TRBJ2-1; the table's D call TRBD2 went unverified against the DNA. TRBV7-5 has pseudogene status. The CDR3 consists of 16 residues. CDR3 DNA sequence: TGTGTCAGAAGCTTAAGTACTAGCGGGGGTAACAATGAGCAGTTCTTC. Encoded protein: CVRSLSTSGGNNEQFF.

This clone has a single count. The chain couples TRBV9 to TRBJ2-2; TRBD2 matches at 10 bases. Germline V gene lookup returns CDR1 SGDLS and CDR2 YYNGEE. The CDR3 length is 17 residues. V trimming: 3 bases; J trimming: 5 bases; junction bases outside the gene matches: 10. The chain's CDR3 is CASSATLAGAGTGELFF. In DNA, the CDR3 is TGTGCCAGCAGCGCCACTCTAGCGGGAGCTGGTACCGGGGAGCTGTTTTTT.

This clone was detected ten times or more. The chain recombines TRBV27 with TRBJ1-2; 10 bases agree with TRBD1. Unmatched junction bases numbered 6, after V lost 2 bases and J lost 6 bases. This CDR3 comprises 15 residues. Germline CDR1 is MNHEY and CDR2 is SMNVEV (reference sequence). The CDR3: CASSLIGTGEDGYTF. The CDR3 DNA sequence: TGTGCCAGCAGTTTAATCGGGACAGGGGAGGATGGCTACACCTTC.

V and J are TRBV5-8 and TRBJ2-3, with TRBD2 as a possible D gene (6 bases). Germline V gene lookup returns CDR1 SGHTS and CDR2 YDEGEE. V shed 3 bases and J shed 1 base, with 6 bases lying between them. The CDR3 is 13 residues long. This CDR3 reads CASSWRGTDTQYF. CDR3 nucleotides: TGTGCCAGCAGCTGGAGGGGCACAGATACGCAGTATTTT. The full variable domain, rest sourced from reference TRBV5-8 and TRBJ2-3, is EAGVTQSPTHLIKTRGQQATLRCSPISGHTSVYWYQQALGLGLQFLLWYDEGEERNRGNFPPRFSGRQFPNYSSELNVNALELEDSALYLCASSWRGTDTQYFGPGTRLTVL.

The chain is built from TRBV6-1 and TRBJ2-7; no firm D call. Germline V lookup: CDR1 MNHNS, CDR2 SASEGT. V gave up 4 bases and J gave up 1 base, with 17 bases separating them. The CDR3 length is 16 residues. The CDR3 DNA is TGTGCCAGCAGTGGAACCGGTGGGCCACTTTCCTACGAGCAGTACTTC. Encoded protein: CASSGTGGPLSYEQYF.

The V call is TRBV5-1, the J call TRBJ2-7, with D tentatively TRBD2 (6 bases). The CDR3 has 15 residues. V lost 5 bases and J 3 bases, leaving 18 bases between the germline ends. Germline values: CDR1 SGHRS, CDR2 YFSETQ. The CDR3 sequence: CASRWGVGTLYEQYF. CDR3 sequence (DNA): TGCGCCAGCAGGTGGGGGGTAGGGACCCTCTACGAGCAGTACTTC.

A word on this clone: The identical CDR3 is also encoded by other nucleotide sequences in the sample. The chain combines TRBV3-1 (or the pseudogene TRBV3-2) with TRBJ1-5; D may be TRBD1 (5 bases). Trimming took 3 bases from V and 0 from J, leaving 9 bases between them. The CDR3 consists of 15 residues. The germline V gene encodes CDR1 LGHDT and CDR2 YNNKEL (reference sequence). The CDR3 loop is CASSQGGYSNQPQHF. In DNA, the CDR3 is TGTGCCAGCAGCCAGGGGGGGTATAGCAATCAGCCCCAGCATTTT.

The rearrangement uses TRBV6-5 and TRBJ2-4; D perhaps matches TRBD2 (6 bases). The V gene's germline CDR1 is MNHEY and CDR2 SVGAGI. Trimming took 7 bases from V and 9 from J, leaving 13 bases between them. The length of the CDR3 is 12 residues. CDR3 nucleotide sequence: TGTGCCAGCAAATCCTCAGCGGGCATTCAGTACTTC. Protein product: CASKSSAGIQYF.

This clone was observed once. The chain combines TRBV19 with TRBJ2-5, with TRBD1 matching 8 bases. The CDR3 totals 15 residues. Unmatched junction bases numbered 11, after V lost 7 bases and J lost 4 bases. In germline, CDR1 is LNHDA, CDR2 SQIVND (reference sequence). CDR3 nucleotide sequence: TGTGCCAGTACCCGACAGGGGTATTTGGGAGAGACCCAGTACTTC. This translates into CASTRQGYLGETQYF.

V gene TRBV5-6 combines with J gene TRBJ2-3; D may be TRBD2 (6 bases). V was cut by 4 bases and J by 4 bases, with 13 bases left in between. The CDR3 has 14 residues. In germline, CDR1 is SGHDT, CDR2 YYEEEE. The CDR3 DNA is TGTGCCAGCAGCCGGGGGTATAGCGCAGATACGCAGTATTTT. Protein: CASSRGYSADTQYF.

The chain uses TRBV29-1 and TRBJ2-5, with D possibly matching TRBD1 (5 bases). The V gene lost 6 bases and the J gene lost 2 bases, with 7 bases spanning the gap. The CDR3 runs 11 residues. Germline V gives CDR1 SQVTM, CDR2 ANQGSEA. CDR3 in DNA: TGCAGCGTACAGGTACAAGAGACCCAGTACTTC. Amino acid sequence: CSVQVQETQYF.

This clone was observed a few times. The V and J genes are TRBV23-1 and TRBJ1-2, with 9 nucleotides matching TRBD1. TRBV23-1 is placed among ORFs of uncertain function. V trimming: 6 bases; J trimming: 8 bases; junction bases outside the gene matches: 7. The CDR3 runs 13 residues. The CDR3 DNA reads TGCGCCAGCAGACCAACAGGGGGCGAAGGCTACACCTTC. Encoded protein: CASRPTGGEGYTF.

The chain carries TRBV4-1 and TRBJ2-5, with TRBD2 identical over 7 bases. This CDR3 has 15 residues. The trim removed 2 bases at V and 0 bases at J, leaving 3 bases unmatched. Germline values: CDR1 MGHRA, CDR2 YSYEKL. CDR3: CASSQSGGNQETQYF. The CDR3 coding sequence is TGCGCCAGCAGCCAATCCGGGGGGAACCAAGAGACCCAGTACTTC.

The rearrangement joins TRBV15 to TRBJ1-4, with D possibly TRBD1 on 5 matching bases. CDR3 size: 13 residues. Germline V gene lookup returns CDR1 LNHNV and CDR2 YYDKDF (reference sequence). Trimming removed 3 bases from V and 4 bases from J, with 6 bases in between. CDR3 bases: TGTGCCACCAGCAGGACAGTTAATGAAAAACTGTTTTTT. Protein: CATSRTVNEKLFF.

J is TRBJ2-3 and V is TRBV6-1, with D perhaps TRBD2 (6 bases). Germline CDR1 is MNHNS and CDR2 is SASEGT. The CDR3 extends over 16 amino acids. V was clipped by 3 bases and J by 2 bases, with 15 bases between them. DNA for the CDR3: TGTGCCAGCAGTGATTGGGTCGGGGACTCCACAGATACGCAGTATTTT. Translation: CASSDWVGDSTDTQYF.

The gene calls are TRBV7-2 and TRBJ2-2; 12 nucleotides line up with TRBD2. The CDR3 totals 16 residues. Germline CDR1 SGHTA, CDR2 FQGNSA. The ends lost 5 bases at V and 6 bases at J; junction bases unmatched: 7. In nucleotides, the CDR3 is TGTGCCAGCAGCCCCGTCGCTAGCGGGAGGGCCGGGGAGCTGTTTTTT. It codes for CASSPVASGRAGELFF. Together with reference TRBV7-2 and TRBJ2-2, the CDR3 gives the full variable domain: GAGVSQSPSNKVTEKGKDVELRCDPISGHTALYWYRQSLGQGLEFLIYFQGNSAPDKSGLPSDRFSAERTGGSVSTLTIQRTQQEDSAVYLCASSPVASGRAGELFFGEGSRLTVL.

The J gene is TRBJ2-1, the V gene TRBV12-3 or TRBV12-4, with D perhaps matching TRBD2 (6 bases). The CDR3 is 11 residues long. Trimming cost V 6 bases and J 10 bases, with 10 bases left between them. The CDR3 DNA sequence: TGTGCCAGCAGGGTGGAGGGGGAGCAGTTCTTC. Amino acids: CASRVEGEQFF.

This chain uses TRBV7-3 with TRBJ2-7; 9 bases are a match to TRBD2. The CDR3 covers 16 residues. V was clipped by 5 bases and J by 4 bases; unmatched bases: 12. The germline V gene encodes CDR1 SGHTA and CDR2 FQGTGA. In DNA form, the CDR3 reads TGTGCCAGCAGCGAGGGTAGCGGGAGTGTTAGTTACGAGCAGTACTTC. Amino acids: CASSEGSGSVSYEQYF.